What follows are 9 T cell receptor beta chains derived from one specimen sequenced in a study of T cell repertoires in cytomegalovirus infection. MiXCR, run by TCRdb on the reads, gives a single entry per CDR3 protein. The sample shows 350,000 to 450,000 distinct CDR3 sequences, about a sixth of them seen only once. The sample taken for sequencing was PBMCs. The receptors shown here come from a human donor in good health (CMV status not recorded). Some clones in this sample may be carry-over from other donors' samples.

V is TRBV5-5 and J is TRBJ1-2; 9 bases map to TRBD1. From germline, CDR1 is SGHKS and CDR2 YYEKEE (reference sequence). The CDR3 runs to 15 residues. The ends lost 4 bases at V and 1 base at J; junction bases unmatched: 5. The CDR3 is CASSPGQGYNYGYTF. The CDR3 bases are TGTGCCAGCAGCCCGGGACAGGGCTATAACTATGGCTACACCTTC.

This clonotype came up many times. V usage is TRBV6-1 and J usage is TRBJ1-1; 7 positions match TRBD1. CDR1 is MNHNS, CDR2 SASEGT, per germline. V shed 2 bases, J shed 5 bases, and the junction held 5 bases outside the gene matches. This CDR3 has 14 amino acids. Here the CDR3 reads CASSENRGETEAFF. The CDR3 nucleotides are TGTGCCAGCAGTGAAAACAGGGGTGAGACTGAAGCTTTCTTT.

This clonotype has just a few counts. The chain joins TRBV7-2 to TRBJ2-2, with D maybe TRBD2 (6 bases). Germline values: CDR1 SGHTA, CDR2 FQGNSA. The germline V and J ends were trimmed by 5 bases and 5 bases, with 15 bases remaining between them. The CDR3 totals 15 residues. CDR3 amino acids: CASSHQAGNTGELFF. DNA for the CDR3: TGTGCCAGCAGCCACCAGGCGGGGAATACCGGGGAGCTGTTTTTT.

This clonotype was detected only a few times. The chain recombines TRBV29-1 with TRBJ2-3; D may be TRBD1 or TRBD2 (5 bases each). The germline CDR1 and CDR2 sequences are SQVTM and ANQGSEA. The ends were cut back, 6 bases at V and 6 bases at J, with 13 bases in the middle. The length of the CDR3 is 12 residues. CDR3 DNA: TGCAGCGTAAAAATCGGGGCCGATACGCAGTATTTT. Translating it yields CSVKIGADTQYF.

The chain uses TRBV28 and TRBJ1-4, with D possibly matching TRBD1 (5 bases). V dropped 5 bases and J dropped 4 bases, with 14 bases sitting between them. The CDR3 contains 15 residues. Germline CDR1 and CDR2: MDHEN and SYDVKM. The CDR3 loop reads CASSLGPTNNEKLFF. For the CDR3, the DNA is TGTGCCAGCAGTCTGGGACCGACGAATAATGAAAAACTGTTTTTT. The variable domain in full, completed from reference TRBV28 and TRBJ1-4, reads DVKVTQSSRYLVKRTGEKVFLECVQDMDHENMFWYRQDPGLGLRLIYFSYDVKMKEKGDIPEGYSVSREKKERFSLILESASTNQTSMYLCASSLGPTNNEKLFFGSGTQLSVL.

The rearrangement joins TRBV6-5 to TRBJ2-6; a possible D gene is TRBD1 (5 bases). Trimming took 6 bases from V and 2 from J, leaving 11 bases between them. Germline V CDR1 and CDR2: MNHEY, SVGAGI. The CDR3 contains 15 residues. CDR3 sequence reads: CASRWTRTGANVLTF. The CDR3 DNA follows: TGTGCCAGCAGATGGACAAGAACTGGGGCCAACGTCCTGACTTTC.

The chain combines TRBV7-2 with TRBJ2-2, with unresolved D. The CDR3 has 14 amino acids. In germline, CDR1 is SGHTA, CDR2 FQGNSA. Trimming stripped 5 bases from V and 6 bases from J, with 13 bases between. CDR3 residues: CASSPDPLAGELFF. CDR3 DNA sequence: TGTGCCAGCAGCCCCGATCCTCTCGCCGGGGAGCTGTTTTTT. Full variable domain (outside the CDR3, taken from reference TRBV7-2 and TRBJ2-2): GAGVSQSPSNKVTEKGKDVELRCDPISGHTALYWYRQSLGQGLEFLIYFQGNSAPDKSGLPSDRFSAERTGGSVSTLTIQRTQQEDSAVYLCASSPDPLAGELFFGEGSRLTVL.

The genes are TRBV20-1 and TRBJ2-3; 9 nucleotides agree with TRBD1. Germline lookup yields CDR1 DFQATT and CDR2 SNEGSKA (reference sequence). The CDR3 has 15 amino acids. Losses at the gene ends were 1 base for V and 10 bases for J; bases not matched to a gene: 12. Here the CDR3 DNA reads TGCAGTGCTAGAGTTGGACAGGGGAGGGGAAGGGCGCAGTATTTT. Its protein product is CSARVGQGRGRAQYF.

This clonotype was seen only a few times. The rearrangement uses TRBV7-9 and TRBJ2-1, with D uncertain. The CDR3 spans 14 residues. The V and J ends lost 5 bases and 5 bases respectively, with 13 bases between them. Germline V gives CDR1 SEHNR, CDR2 FQNEAQ (reference sequence). The DNA of the CDR3 is TGTGCCAGCAGCCCCTCTGGCGGACACAATGAGCAGTTCTTC. Its translation: CASSPSGGHNEQFF.